Shown below are 9 T cell receptor beta chains from a single sample sequenced in a study of response to subunit inactivated influenza vaccine. TCRdb ran MiXCR on the RT-PCR reads and lists one entry per CDR3 protein. The table lists about 540,000 distinct CDR3 sequences, approximately 20% of them singletons. In addition, the sample was reused for a study of T cells expressing NK-cell markers. As that report states: UMIs were included in TCR beta cDNA generated by 5'RACE template switching.

Here the sequenced sample was CD4+ T cells sorted from PBMCs, taken roughly 12 days after vaccination. These TCRs come from a man aged 50 to 59 who received an inactivated influenza vaccine.

The gene calls are TRBV29-1 and TRBJ1-4, with 9 nucleotides matching TRBD1. CDR3 size: 13 residues. With 7 bases clipped from V and 6 bases from J, the junction kept 6 bases outside the gene matches. CDR1 and CDR2 (germline): SQVTM, ANQGSEA. This CDR3 is CSAQGQGDEKLFF. CDR3 sequence (DNA): TGCAGCGCTCAGGGACAGGGTGATGAAAAACTGTTTTTT.

This chain connects TRBV28 to TRBJ2-1; no definite D call. CDR1 and CDR2 from the germline V gene are MDHEN and SYDVKM. V was trimmed by 5 bases and J by 4 bases, leaving 15 bases between them. The CDR3 loop spans 15 amino acids. CDR3 loop: CASSARANSYNEQFF. As DNA, the CDR3 is TGTGCCAGCAGTGCCCGGGCTAACTCATACAATGAGCAGTTCTTC.

J is TRBJ2-3 and V is TRBV20-1; 11 bases map to TRBD2. Germline values: CDR1 DFQATT, CDR2 SNEGSKA (reference sequence). Trimming cost V 5 bases and J 3 bases; bases outside gene matches: 13. The CDR3 loop spans 17 amino acids. The CDR3 sequence: CSAPPPGTSGMTDTQYF. The DNA of the CDR3 is TGCAGTGCTCCACCCCCCGGGACTAGCGGTATGACAGATACGCAGTATTTT.

The rearrangement links TRBV7-2 to TRBJ2-7; 7 bases align to TRBD1. The V gene end was trimmed by 4 bases and the J gene end by 0 bases; junction bases not matched to a gene: 6. This CDR3 spans 15 amino acids. CDR1 and CDR2 (germline): SGHTA, FQGNSA. The CDR3 DNA follows: TGTGCCAGCAGCTCGACAGGGTGGAACTCCTACGAGCAGTACTTC. Protein: CASSSTGWNSYEQYF.

Only a few counts were recorded for this clonotype. The chain carries TRBV10-3 and TRBJ2-5; D possibly corresponds to TRBD1 (6 bases). Trimming removed 4 bases at V and 2 bases at J, with 8 bases between. Per the germline V gene, CDR1 is ENHRY and CDR2 is SYGVKD. CDR3 length: 13 residues. This CDR3 reads CAISGQAQETQYF. CDR3 coding DNA: TGTGCCATCAGTGGACAGGCTCAAGAGACCCAGTACTTC.

This clonotype was seen only a few times. The V gene is TRBV5-1, the J gene TRBJ1-3; 8 bases align to TRBD1. The V gene end was trimmed by 4 bases and the J gene end by 6 bases; junction bases not matched to a gene: 3. The CDR3 sequence is 13 residues long. Germline-derived CDR1 and CDR2 are SGHRS and YFSETQ. This CDR3 reads CASSTGQANTIYF. In DNA form, the CDR3 reads TGCGCCAGCAGCACGGGACAGGCAAACACCATATATTTT.

The chain links TRBV12-3 or TRBV12-4 to TRBJ2-2; D uncertain. CDR3 length: 14 residues. V lost 6 bases and J 7 bases, leaving 15 bases between the germline ends. The CDR3, as DNA: TGTGCCAGCAGAGACGGCCCGAGGAACGGGGAGCTGTTTTTT. Translated, it gives CASRDGPRNGELFF.

This clonotype was observed a few times. This chain connects TRBV5-5 to TRBJ2-7; D assignment may be TRBD1 or TRBD2 (5 bases each). The CDR3 totals 12 residues. Germline CDR1 is SGHKS and CDR2 is YYEKEE (reference sequence). V lost 2 bases and J 6 bases, leaving 9 bases between the germline ends. CDR3 in amino acids: CASSFEGSEQYF. The CDR3 nucleotides are TGTGCCAGCAGCTTCGAGGGGAGCGAGCAGTACTTC.

This chain links TRBV20-1 with TRBJ2-1; TRBD1 agrees at 12 bases. V was clipped by 2 bases and J by 6 bases; unmatched bases: 5. This CDR3 comprises 15 residues. Germline CDR1 DFQATT, CDR2 SNEGSKA (reference sequence). The CDR3 DNA is TGCAGTGCTAGATGGGGACAGGGGGCGCTCAATGAGCAGTTCTTC. It translates to CSARWGQGALNEQFF.